This entry describes one TCR beta chain. Its antigen remains unidentified. Libraries were prepared by immunoSEQ multiplex PCR; TCRdb keeps only in-frame clonotypes and omits some of them. This table holds about 81,000 clones, about 92% found once. This specimen comes from a study of T cell responses to AZD1222 COVID-19 vaccine. Notes on the study in general: Among those given AZD1222, only five or six were seropositive at baseline. A reported finding is that nearly half of spike-specific TCRs target unmutated variant regions.

This CDR3 contains 15 residues. V was cut by 5 bases and J by 5 bases, with 18 bases left in between. Germline V gene lookup returns CDR1 SEHNR and CDR2 FQNEAQ (reference sequence). The sample here was peripheral blood, taken on day 0 of AZD1222 vaccination. The rearrangement links TRBV7-9 to TRBJ1-1, with D maybe TRBD1 (6 bases). The clonotype originates from an adult in good health. CDR3 in amino acids: CASSPLDRRGTEAFF. CDR3 DNA sequence: TGTGCCAGCAGCCCCCTAGACCGCAGGGGTACTGAAGCTTTCTTT.